The 26 T cell receptor beta chains listed next were all sequenced from one sample in a study of blood T cells in healthy people across ages (dated by TCRdb to 2014 to 2015). Library creation used 5' RACE. Sequencer: Illumina HiSeq 2500. A second PCR of about 6 to 12 cycles was run with a J-beta primer mix and a sample-barcoded 5' primer. The public reads were quality trimmed at Q25 with fastp and then assembled into clones with MiXCR by TCRdb, keeping productive beta chains. Entries that share a CDR3 protein sequence are merged under the most common genes and DNA. In all, the sample holds about 1.5 million distinct CDR3 sequences, and approximately 43% of those were seen once. The top ten constitute 4% of the sample. The sequenced sample was blood. The source of these receptors is a woman aged 18-29 years in good health.

The chain has TRBV28 and TRBJ1-2; TRBD1 matches at 12 bases. The length of the CDR3 is 14 residues. The junction had 7 bases not matched to a gene; V was cut back by 6 bases and J by 8 bases. Germline V CDR1 and CDR2: MDHEN, SYDVKM. The CDR3 loop is CASRPRDRGQGYTF. CDR3 bases: TGTGCCAGCAGACCCCGGGACAGGGGGCAGGGCTACACCTTC.

This clonotype was observed a handful of times. This chain uses TRBV29-1 with TRBJ2-3, with 7 nucleotides matching TRBD2. After removal of 6 bases from V and 3 bases from J, the junction contained 15 bases not matched to a gene. Germline-derived CDR1 and CDR2 are SQVTM and ANQGSEA. This CDR3 contains 16 residues. The CDR3 DNA sequence: TGCAGCGTCCCCCGGCTGAGGAGCGGGGTGACAGATACGCAGTATTTT. This sequence encodes CSVPRLRSGVTDTQYF.

This clonotype was found many times. V is TRBV7-2 and J is TRBJ2-3; D is ambiguous. Germline V gene sequence: CDR1 SGHTA, CDR2 FQGNSA. V was cut by 0 bases and J by 4 bases, with 5 bases left in between. The CDR3 has 13 residues. The CDR3 here is CASSLAKPDTQYF. DNA for the CDR3: TGTGCCAGCAGCTTAGCGAAACCAGATACGCAGTATTTT. Full variable domain (remainder filled in from reference TRBV7-2 and TRBJ2-3): GAGVSQSPSNKVTEKGKDVELRCDPISGHTALYWYRQSLGQGLEFLIYFQGNSAPDKSGLPSDRFSAERTGGSVSTLTIQRTQQEDSAVYLCASSLAKPDTQYFGPGTRLTVL.

V gene TRBV27 combines with J gene TRBJ2-7; D is unclear. This CDR3 region has 15 residues. The V gene's germline CDR1 is MNHEY and CDR2 SMNVEV (reference sequence). V was cut by 4 bases and J by 3 bases, with 16 bases left in between. The CDR3 reads CASSSSVGWVYEQYF. The DNA for the CDR3 is TGTGCCAGCAGTTCGTCCGTGGGGTGGGTCTACGAGCAGTACTTC.

The J gene is TRBJ2-3, the V gene TRBV20-1, with D possibly being TRBD2 (6 bases). The V end lost 2 bases, the J end lost 1 base, and 10 bases lay between the germline ends. Germline loops: CDR1 DFQATT, CDR2 SNEGSKA (reference sequence). The CDR3 runs to 14 residues. CDR3 DNA: TGCAGTGCTAGACTGACTAGGGGCACAGATACGCAGTATTTT. It yields the protein CSARLTRGTDTQYF.

J is TRBJ2-3 and V is TRBV30, with D perhaps given as TRBD1 or TRBD2 (5 bases each). The ends were cut back, 3 bases at V and 6 bases at J, with 16 bases in the middle. The V gene's germline CDR1 is GTSNPN and CDR2 SVGIG (reference sequence). This CDR3 spans 14 amino acids. The CDR3 sequence: CAWRKKRDQDTQYF. The CDR3 DNA sequence: TGTGCCTGGAGGAAAAAACGGGACCAGGATACGCAGTATTTT. Full variable domain (missing parts from reference TRBV30 and TRBJ2-3): SQTIHQWPATLVQPVGSPLSLECTVEGTSNPNLYWYRQAAGRGLQLLFYSVGIGQISSEVPQNLSASRPQDRQFILSSKKLLLSDSGFYLCAWRKKRDQDTQYFGPGTRLTVL.

In this sample, this clonotype turned up a few times. The chain joins TRBV7-2 to TRBJ1-1; D is ambiguous. This CDR3 region has 15 residues. The ends were cut back, 1 base at V and 0 bases at J, with 9 bases in the middle. CDR1 SGHTA and CDR2 FQGNSA come from the germline V gene. CDR3 coding DNA: TGTGCCAGCAGCTTAGGGGGTTTCATGAACACTGAAGCTTTCTTT. Translating gives CASSLGGFMNTEAFF.

The V gene is TRBV6-1, the J gene TRBJ2-1, with D perhaps TRBD1 (5 bases). The V end was cut by 4 bases, the J end by 3 bases, with 13 bases between. Germline V gene sequence: CDR1 MNHNS, CDR2 SASEGT. The CDR3 has 15 amino acids. This chain's CDR3 is CASSASGSDYNEQFF. The CDR3 DNA reads TGTGCCAGCAGTGCCTCAGGGTCTGACTACAATGAGCAGTTCTTC.

This sequence joins TRBV2 and TRBJ2-7; 7 nucleotides align to TRBD1. With 0 bases clipped from V and 7 bases from J, the junction kept 12 bases outside the gene matches. The length of the CDR3 is 16 residues. Germline V CDR1 and CDR2: SNHLY, FYNNEI. The CDR3 DNA reads as TGTGCCAGCAGTGAAGCACGCCTCGGACAGGCCAAGGAGCAGTACTTC. Amino acids: CASSEARLGQAKEQYF.

The chain links TRBV30 to TRBJ1-4; D uncertain. The V gene lost 1 base and the J gene lost 3 bases, with 9 bases spanning the gap. This CDR3 contains 14 residues. In germline, CDR1 is GTSNPN, CDR2 SVGIG (reference sequence). The CDR3 DNA sequence: TGTGCCTGGAGTGCGACTGAGGCTAATGAAAAACTGTTTTTT. Translating gives CAWSATEANEKLFF.

This clonotype was picked up a small number of times. The chain couples TRBV20-1 to TRBJ2-7; 7 nucleotides align to TRBD2. V dropped 3 bases and J dropped 0; count of bases not matched to a gene: 2. CDR1 DFQATT and CDR2 SNEGSKA come from the germline V gene (reference sequence). The CDR3 totals 13 residues. The DNA for the CDR3 is TGCAGTGCTAGCGGGAGGCTCTCCTACGAGCAGTACTTC. Protein sequence: CSASGRLSYEQYF.

The rearrangement joins TRBV24-1 to TRBJ2-2, with a weak D call TRBD1 (5 bases). CDR1 is KGHDR and CDR2 is SFDVKD in the germline V gene. Trimming cost V 4 bases and J 1 base, with 9 bases left between them. This CDR3 has 15 residues. CDR3 loop: CATSDTDRNTGELFF. In DNA form, the CDR3 reads TGTGCCACCAGTGACACTGACAGGAACACCGGGGAGCTGTTTTTT.

There are a few counts of this clonotype. The chain has TRBV6-5 and TRBJ1-6; D remains ambiguous. Between the trimmed V and J ends, which lost 2 bases and 8 bases, there was a span of 13 bases. Germline V gene data show CDR1 as MNHEY and CDR2 as SVGAGI. The CDR3 spans 15 residues. In nucleotides, the CDR3 is TGTGCCAGCAGTTACGAGGGCTTCCAGGATTCACCCCTCCACTTT. Amino acids: CASSYEGFQDSPLHF.

This clonotype has just a few counts. The rearrangement joins TRBV12-3 or TRBV12-4 to TRBJ2-5; 8 nucleotides match TRBD1. The CDR3 runs to 13 residues. V lost 6 bases and J lost 13; bases outside the gene matches: 13. CDR3 amino acids: CASRYTGTGWGYF. CDR3 nucleotide sequence: TGTGCCAGCAGATACACCGGGACAGGTTGGGGGTACTTC.

This clonotype was seen a handful of times. This chain uses TRBV28 with TRBJ2-5, with 13 nucleotides matching TRBD2. The CDR3 loop spans 14 amino acids. The germline gives CDR1 MDHEN, CDR2 SYDVKM. Unmatched junction bases numbered 8, after V lost 5 bases and J lost 11 bases. The CDR3 spells CASSKTSGRNEQYF. The CDR3 DNA sequence: TGTGCCAGCAGTAAGACTAGCGGGAGGAATGAGCAGTACTTC. Filled out from reference TRBV28 and TRBJ2-5, the complete variable domain reads DVKVTQSSRYLVKRTGEKVFLECVQDMDHENMFWYRQDPGLGLRLIYFSYDVKMKEKGDIPEGYSVSREKKERFSLILESASTNQTSMYLCASSKTSGRNEQYFGPGTRLLVL.

This clonotype was detected only a few times. The chain employs TRBV7-3 and TRBJ2-1; D gene ambiguous. Germline CDR1 is SGHTA and CDR2 is FQGTGA. The V and J ends lost 2 bases and 2 bases respectively, with 7 bases between them. CDR3 length: 14 amino acids. CDR3 DNA: TGTGCCAGCAGCTTAGCTAAAACCTACAATGAGCAGTTCTTC. Protein product: CASSLAKTYNEQFF.

This clonotype turned up a few times. The CDR3 sequence is CASSLGPWDHTDTQYF. The CDR3 DNA reads as TGTGCCAGCAGTTTAGGCCCCTGGGACCACACAGATACGCAGTATTTT. This rearrangement joins TRBV28 to TRBJ2-3; D is perhaps TRBD1 or TRBD2 (5 bases each). Trimming took off 2 bases at V and 2 bases at J, with 14 bases between the two ends. The V gene's germline CDR1 is MDHEN and CDR2 SYDVKM. This CDR3 is built from 16 residues.

For the CDR3, the DNA is TGCGCCAGCAGCCGGCCGCAGGGGAATGAGCAGTTCTTC. Translated, it gives CASSRPQGNEQFF. The chain has TRBV4-1 and TRBJ2-1, with a possible D match to TRBD1 (6 bases). CDR3 size: 13 residues. V was pared by 4 bases and J by 7 bases, with 11 bases between. The germline gives CDR1 MGHRA, CDR2 YSYEKL.

The V call is TRBV6-6, the J call TRBJ2-3; TRBD2 matches at 8 bases. CDR1 and CDR2 from the germline V gene are MNHNY and SVGAGI (reference sequence). V lost 9 bases and J lost 0; bases outside the gene matches: 11. The CDR3 extends over 16 amino acids. The CDR3 DNA sequence: TGTGCCAGTAGACCTATAGCGGGGACTAGCACAGATACGCAGTATTTT. It translates to CASRPIAGTSTDTQYF.

This clonotype was counted only a few times. The chain links TRBV27 to TRBJ2-7, with D perhaps matching TRBD2 (5 bases). This CDR3 comprises 15 residues. Trimming removed 5 bases from V and 0 bases from J, with 14 bases in between. CDR1 MNHEY and CDR2 SMNVEV come from the germline V gene (reference sequence). The CDR3 DNA follows: TGTGCCAGCAGTACCTACGAGACTAACTCCTACGAGCAGTACTTC. Translated: CASSTYETNSYEQYF.

The chain combines TRBV6-6 with TRBJ2-2, with D perhaps TRBD1 (5 bases). Germline V gene lookup returns CDR1 MNHNY and CDR2 SVGAGI (reference sequence). The CDR3 covers 16 residues. V was shortened by 6 bases and J by 1 base, with 15 bases between the two germline ends. The CDR3 region is CASRSTGWGNTGELFF. The DNA for the CDR3 is TGTGCCAGCAGAAGTACAGGATGGGGGAACACCGGGGAGCTGTTTTTT.

The chain links TRBV9 to TRBJ1-1; D gene unclear. Germline loops: CDR1 SGDLS, CDR2 YYNGEE. The length of the CDR3 is 18 residues. V was shortened by 0 bases and J by 3 bases, with 21 bases between the two germline ends. The CDR3 coding sequence is TGTGCCAGCAGCGTAGGCTCGGGGTTTTCGGAAAGGGACACTGAAGCTTTCTTT. This encodes CASSVGSGFSERDTEAFF.

V gene TRBV12-3 or TRBV12-4 combines with J gene TRBJ2-7; D remains unclear. The CDR3 sequence is 12 residues long. V dropped 3 bases and J dropped 5 bases, with 8 bases sitting between them. The DNA of the CDR3 is TGTGCCAGCAGTTTCTCACAGAACGAGCAGTACTTC. It codes for CASSFSQNEQYF.

The V gene is TRBV19, the J gene TRBJ1-2; 9 nucleotides align to TRBD1. J was trimmed by 4 bases and V by 7 bases; bases with no gene match: 4. CDR3 size: 13 residues. Germline values: CDR1 LNHDA, CDR2 SQIVND (reference sequence). This CDR3 reads CASTTGGAYGYTF. The CDR3 nucleotides read TGTGCCAGTACCACAGGGGGCGCCTATGGCTACACCTTC.

The rearrangement uses TRBV5-1 and TRBJ2-1; 13 bases agree with TRBD2. Germline trimming cut 6 bases from V and 4 bases from J; bases unmatched to any gene: 16. This CDR3 comprises 19 residues. CDR1 and CDR2 from the germline V gene are SGHRS and YFSETQ. The CDR3 nucleotides are TGCGCCAGCAACCCTAGGGGGACTAGCGGGAAAGGGGCTTACAATGAGCAGTTCTTC. Translated: CASNPRGTSGKGAYNEQFF.

This chain joins TRBV20-1 and TRBJ1-1; D is ambiguous. Germline CDR1 DFQATT, CDR2 SNEGSKA (reference sequence). This CDR3 is built from 16 residues. V dropped 1 base and J dropped 5 bases, with 20 bases sitting between them. DNA for the CDR3: TGCAGTGCTAGAGGAGGACCCCCTGAGGCGGGGACTGAAGCTTTCTTT. This sequence encodes CSARGGPPEAGTEAFF.